This TCR beta chain was recovered during a study of T-cell reconstitution after alpha-beta-depleted transplantation in children listed by TCRdb under 2016. Background for the entire study: Using TCR repertoire profiling, the study followed T-cell immune reconstitution in a quantitative way in children after TCRalphabeta/CD19-depleted allogeneic hematopoietic cell transplantation.

General study outcomes and caveats: In some patients, the high TCRbeta diversity seen at day 60 was put down to recipient T cells and intrathymic progenitors that had survived conditioning. Apparently early alphabetaT-cell count recovery about two months after transplant reportedly relied on only several hundred rapidly expanded clones derived from non-depleted graft cells. The frequencies of hyperexpanded clones fell over the following months, and after one year, T-cell counts and TCRbeta diversity were mostly attributed to newly produced T cells.

The sample's treatment or condition, from its label and the paper: allogeneic hematopoietic cell transplantation with graft depleted of TCRalphabeta T cells and CD19 B cells. Transplant recipients were children who received TCRalphabeta/CD19-depleted allogeneic hematopoietic cell grafts. Libraries were constructed by PCR. Sequencing was performed on an Illumina HiSeq 2500. TCR libraries were prepared with molecular barcoding, using unique molecular identifiers to normalize TCRbeta repertoire quantification. Clones were called with MiXCR by TCRdb after fastp trimmed the public reads at Q25, and only in-frame beta chains were retained. Rows are combined by CDR3 protein, so each entry shows the most common genes and DNA. A total of some 310,000 distinct CDR3 sequences appear in this sample, roughly 21% of them only once. The top ten constitute roughly 9.8% of the sample. This clonotype has ten or more counts. Its antigen is currently not known. No much larger clonotype is one base removed from it; base qualities were not supplied.

From the cysteine through the phenylalanine, the CDR3 covers 14 amino acids. Kept here is only the CDR3 DNA, which spans 42 bases and is read in frame from base 1. V loses 0 bases of germline sequence and J loses 3 bases, and the interval between the two ends is 9 bases. Taken from the germline V gene (reference sequence), the CDR1 and CDR2 loops are MNHEY and SMNVEV. The sequence links TRBV27 to TRBJ2-7, with the D gene not confidently named. This specimen consisted of PBMCs, mostly from graft donor cells, obtained 180 days after TCRalphabeta/CD19-depleted stem cell transplant. This clonotype originated in a male patient under 18 who had a stem cell transplant for acute lymphoblastic leukemia, so the T cells may come from the graft donor. The nucleotide sequence reads TGTGCCAGCAGTTTATCGGAAGGGTACTACGAGCAGTACTTC. The translation is CASSLSEGYYEQYF.